What follows are 13 T cell receptor beta chains derived from one specimen sequenced in a study of regulatory T cells in long-lasting Graves disease. To make TCR beta libraries, researchers used iRepertoire HTBI primers and Arm-PCR of CDR3 regions. Using its own MiXCR run on the multiplex PCR reads, TCRdb lists one record per CDR3 protein. The sample has around 460,000 distinct CDR3 sequences; 20% to 25% are singletons. Time point: persistent/refractory GD, antithyroid drugs over 5 years with positive TRAb. After RNA was extracted from PBMCs, the TCR library was made from it. Sequenced material: peripheral blood mononuclear cells (PBMCs), taken when the disease was refractory, from a patient treated with antithyroid drugs. Receptor source: a female donor with Graves disease.

The chain has TRBV19 and TRBJ2-2; D may be TRBD2 (6 bases). Per germline, CDR1 LNHDA and CDR2 SQIVND (reference sequence). V was clipped by 7 bases and J by 1 base, with 10 bases between them. This CDR3 contains 14 residues. CDR3 sequence (DNA): TGTGCCAGTAAGGGAGGCAGGAACACCGGGGAGCTGTTTTTT. This translates into CASKGGRNTGELFF.

V usage is TRBV19 and J usage is TRBJ1-1, with 7 bases aligning to TRBD1. The length of the CDR3 is 16 residues. CDR1 is LNHDA, CDR2 SQIVND, per germline (reference sequence). V shed 7 bases and J 8 bases; nucleotides not matched to a gene: 19. The CDR3 DNA sequence: TGTGCCAGTATAAAGGGGATACTGACAGGGAAGGTCGAAGCTTTCTTT. Amino acid sequence: CASIKGILTGKVEAFF.

This clonotype was detected ten times or more. This sequence joins TRBV6-5 and TRBJ2-7; D remains ambiguous. Looked up from germline, CDR1 is MNHEY and CDR2 is SVGAGI. CDR3 length: 13 residues. V lost 4 bases and J 3 bases, leaving 10 bases between the germline ends. The CDR3 DNA reads as TGTGCCAGCAGTTTGTGGGGTGACTACGAGCAGTACTTC. Amino acids: CASSLWGDYEQYF.

The chain joins TRBV12-3 or TRBV12-4 to TRBJ1-1; unclear D gene. The CDR3 length is 15 residues. The V end was cut by 6 bases, the J end by 2 bases, with 16 bases between. CDR3: CASRVSRRANTEAFF. CDR3 nucleotides: TGTGCCAGCAGAGTAAGTAGGAGGGCCAACACTGAAGCTTTCTTT.

CDR3 amino acids: CASKGVDRGRRFGYTF. CDR3 DNA sequence: TGTGCCAGTAAAGGCGTCGACAGGGGGCGACGGTTTGGCTACACCTTC. The genes are TRBV19 and TRBJ1-2, with TRBD1 identical over 10 bases. The germline V gene encodes CDR1 LNHDA and CDR2 SQIVND (reference sequence). The CDR3 has 16 amino acids. Germline trimming cut 7 bases from V and 7 bases from J; bases unmatched to any gene: 15.

The V gene is TRBV28, the J gene TRBJ1-3; D unresolved. The CDR3 is made up of 15 amino acids. V lost 2 bases and J 2 bases, leaving 10 bases between the germline ends. From germline, CDR1 is MDHEN and CDR2 SYDVKM. CDR3 coding DNA: TGTGCCAGCAGTTTACCGCAGCTAGCTGGAAACACCATATATTTT. This encodes CASSLPQLAGNTIYF.

Ten or more counts support this clonotype. The chain has TRBV28 and TRBJ1-1, with D maybe TRBD1 (6 bases). Trimming removed 4 bases at V and 7 bases at J, with 16 bases between. CDR1 and CDR2 from the germline V gene are MDHEN and SYDVKM. This CDR3 is built from 14 residues. In nucleotides, the CDR3 is TGTGCCAGCAGTTCCAACGGGACACCCCGTGAAGCTTTCTTT. This gives the protein CASSSNGTPREAFF.

At least ten counts were recorded for this clonotype. CDR3 in DNA: TGTGCCATCAGACCGGGACCCCACATCCTCTTTAATTCACCCCTCCACTTT. The encoded protein is CAIRPGPHILFNSPLHF. The rearrangement uses TRBV2 and TRBJ1-6; a weak D match, TRBD1 (5 bases). Trimming stripped 10 bases from V and 6 bases from J, with 25 bases between. Germline CDR1 and CDR2: SNHLY and FYNNEI. The CDR3 has 17 amino acids.

This clonotype has more than one count but fewer than ten. J is TRBJ2-5 and V is TRBV3-1, with D possibly TRBD1 on 5 matching bases. V lost 0 bases and J lost 1, with 15 bases in between. Looked up from germline, CDR1 is LGHDT and CDR2 is YNNKEL (reference sequence). The CDR3 is 17 amino acids. CDR3 protein: CASSQDARTSGQETQYF. Here the CDR3 DNA reads TGTGCCAGCAGCCAAGATGCCAGGACATCTGGCCAAGAGACCCAGTACTTC.

This chain uses TRBV7-3 with TRBJ2-1; no definite D call. V lost 5 bases and J lost 8, with 16 bases in between. CDR1 and CDR2 from the germline V gene are SGHTA and FQGTGA. The CDR3 sequence is 14 residues long. The CDR3 reads CASSPSPQVHEQFF. The CDR3 DNA reads as TGTGCCAGCAGCCCCTCACCCCAGGTCCATGAGCAGTTCTTC.

This clonotype has just a few counts. J is TRBJ1-1 and V is TRBV19, with D hard to call. CDR1 is LNHDA, CDR2 SQIVND, per germline (reference sequence). This CDR3 spans 14 amino acids. The V end was cut by 5 bases, the J end by 3 bases, with 13 bases between. The CDR3 spells CASSRWGLDTEAFF. The CDR3 nucleotides are TGTGCCAGTAGTCGGTGGGGTTTGGACACTGAAGCTTTCTTT.

A remark on this clonotype: Given a much more abundant clone one base away, this may be a read error. The CDR3 DNA reads TGTGCCAGCGCCCGGGGGCGAAGTTCTCTCAGGAATGGCTACACCTTC. As protein: CASARGRSSLRNGYTF. The chain couples TRBV6-2 or TRBV6-3 to TRBJ1-2; maybe TRBD1 (6 bases). The CDR3 has 16 amino acids. Between the trimmed V and J ends, which lost 8 bases and 6 bases, there was a span of 25 bases. CDR1 is MNHEY, CDR2 SVGEGT, per germline.

On this clonotype: One end of the junction is discordant with germline, which a read error may explain. The chain couples TRBV11-3 to TRBJ2-7; D is perhaps TRBD2 (6 bases). The CDR3 runs 14 residues. Per germline, CDR1 SGHNT and CDR2 YENEEA. CDR3 nucleotide sequence: TGTGCCAGCAGCTTAGATGGGGGGAGTTACGGGCAGTACTTC. This codes for CASSLDGGSYGQYF.